What follows are 32 T cell receptor beta chains derived from one specimen sequenced in a study of identical twins. TCRdb re-called the 5' RACE reads with MiXCR, one entry per CDR3 protein. The data show a few hundred thousand distinct CDR3 sequences, roughly 9.5% seen once. These data were also reused for a study on yellow fever vaccine responses in identical twins.

Sequences were obtained from PBMCs. These receptors were collected from a woman between 18 and 30 years old in good health.

This clonotype was counted a few times. The rearrangement uses TRBV2 and TRBJ1-2; TRBD1 matches 7 bases. J was trimmed by 1 base and V by 1 base; bases with no gene match: 6. Germline CDR1 reads SNHLY; CDR2 reads FYNNEI. The CDR3 is made up of 16 amino acids. The CDR3 DNA reads TGTGCCAGCAGTGAAGGTACAGGGGACAATAACTATGGCTACACCTTC. Translated: CASSEGTGDNNYGYTF.

This clonotype was found many times. This CDR3 is CSARRQDMTGELFF. CDR3 bases: TGCAGTGCTAGGAGGCAGGATATGACCGGGGAGCTGTTTTTT. This chain uses TRBV20-1 with TRBJ2-2; no clear D gene. Trimming cost V 3 bases and J 5 bases, with 13 bases left between them. CDR1 is DFQATT and CDR2 is SNEGSKA in the germline V gene (reference sequence). The CDR3 is 14 amino acids.

The chain recombines TRBV11-2 with TRBJ2-7, with 9 bases lining up with TRBD1. CDR3 length equals 15 residues. CDR1 and CDR2 from the germline V gene are SGHAT and FQNNGV. Trimming cost V 0 bases and J 5 bases; bases outside gene matches: 5. The chain's CDR3 is CASSLEQGAFNEQYF. The CDR3 DNA reads as TGTGCCAGCAGCTTAGAACAGGGGGCATTTAACGAGCAGTACTTC.

V and J are TRBV20-1 and TRBJ2-6, with D perhaps TRBD1 (5 bases). V lost 3 bases to trimming and J lost 4 bases, with 16 bases between them. This CDR3 region has 16 residues. Germline lookup yields CDR1 DFQATT and CDR2 SNEGSKA (reference sequence). CDR3 bases: TGCAGTGCTAGGGCACAGGCTACATACGGGGCCAACGTCCTGACTTTC. This codes for CSARAQATYGANVLTF.

This clonotype was counted only a few times. This chain links TRBV18 with TRBJ2-1; D not certain. CDR3 length: 16 amino acids. With 2 bases removed from V and 2 bases from J, the gap between germline ends came to 13 bases. The V gene's germline CDR1 is KGHSH and CDR2 LQKENI. CDR3 amino acids: CASSPYGASTYNEQFF. The CDR3 DNA reads as TGTGCCAGCTCACCATATGGAGCGTCCACCTACAATGAGCAGTTCTTC.

This chain joins TRBV3-1 and TRBJ2-3; 10 bases line up with TRBD2. Trimming removed 5 bases from V and 1 base from J; junction bases left unmatched: 18. There are 20 residues in the CDR3. Germline loops: CDR1 LGHDT, CDR2 YNNKEL (reference sequence). The CDR3 protein is CASSTEGTSGRAAGTDTQYF. As DNA, the CDR3 is TGTGCCAGCAGCACCGAAGGGACGAGCGGGAGGGCCGCGGGCACAGATACGCAGTATTTT.

This clonotype was seen more than once but under ten times. The chain employs TRBV7-2 and TRBJ2-1; D not certain. Germline V lookup: CDR1 SGHTA, CDR2 FQGNSA. V was shortened by 0 bases and J by 2 bases, with 8 bases between the two germline ends. The CDR3 covers 15 residues. CDR3 protein: CASSLADVAYNEQFF. The CDR3 bases are TGTGCCAGCAGCTTAGCTGATGTAGCCTACAATGAGCAGTTCTTC.

Comments on this clonotype: A read error may produce the germline difference seen at one junction end. The chain joins TRBV6-2 or TRBV6-3 to TRBJ2-7; 8 bases fit TRBD2. The V gene's germline CDR1 is MNHEY and CDR2 SVGEGT. The CDR3 has 20 amino acids. CDR3 nucleotide sequence: TGTGCCAGCAGTTACCGGACCACCTCCTCTGGCGGGAGGTTCTCCAACGAGCAGTACTTC. This encodes CASSYRTTSSGGRFSNEQYF.

The genes are TRBV19 and TRBJ2-6; D gene uncertain. Germline-derived CDR1 and CDR2 are LNHDA and SQIVND (reference sequence). V lost 6 bases, J lost 5 bases, and 11 bases lay in between. CDR3 length: 14 residues. The CDR3 protein is CASSSDWRANVLTF. CDR3 DNA sequence: TGTGCCAGTAGCAGTGATTGGAGGGCCAACGTCCTGACTTTC.

This clonotype was detected only a few times. J is TRBJ2-1 and V is TRBV9; D is possibly TRBD1 or TRBD2 (6 bases each). The germline gives CDR1 SGDLS, CDR2 YYNGEE. Trimming shortened V by 0 bases and J by 7 bases, and 17 bases separated the two germline ends. This CDR3 is 16 amino acids long. The CDR3, as DNA: TGTGCCAGCAGCGTAGAAGGGGGGTCCGCTCTAAATGAGCAGTTCTTC. Protein: CASSVEGGSALNEQFF.

The V call is TRBV27, the J call TRBJ2-7; TRBD1 matches 7 bases. After removal of 6 bases from V and 3 bases from J, the junction contained 11 bases not matched to a gene. This CDR3 contains 15 residues. Per germline, CDR1 MNHEY and CDR2 SMNVEV (reference sequence). CDR3 region: CASRRQGAGSYEQYF. The DNA of the CDR3 is TGTGCCAGCAGACGACAGGGTGCTGGAAGCTACGAGCAGTACTTC.

This clonotype turned up a few times. J is TRBJ1-1 and V is TRBV20-1; D may be TRBD1 (6 bases). V was clipped by 7 bases and J by 1 base, with 10 bases between them. The CDR3 is made up of 12 amino acids. CDR1 is DFQATT, CDR2 SNEGSKA, per germline (reference sequence). As DNA, the CDR3 is TGCAGTGAAGGGGGAACGAACACTGAAGCTTTCTTT. This translates into CSEGGTNTEAFF.

A few counts support this clonotype. V gene TRBV12-3 or TRBV12-4 combines with J gene TRBJ2-1; 12 positions agree with TRBD2. The length of the CDR3 is 14 residues. The junction had 11 bases not matched to a gene; V was cut back by 8 bases and J by 12 bases. This CDR3 reads CASATSGLAGGQFF. For the CDR3, the DNA is TGTGCCAGCGCCACCTCGGGACTAGCGGGTGGGCAGTTCTTC.

In this sample, this clonotype turned up a few times. No conserved phenylalanine or tryptophan is present at the end of the CDR3, so a read error is the likely explanation. This rearrangement joins TRBV7-2 to TRBJ2-2; TRBD2 matches at 9 bases. CDR3 length: 15 amino acids. Germline trimming cut 6 bases from V and 4 bases from J; bases unmatched to any gene: 6. Per germline, CDR1 SGHTA and CDR2 FQGNSA. CDR3 protein: CASSSSGIFTGELFV. In nucleotides, the CDR3 is TGTGCCAGCAGTTCTAGCGGGATTTTCACCGGGGAGCTGTTTGTT.

V and J are TRBV3-1 and TRBJ2-7; D is possibly TRBD1 or TRBD2 (5 bases each). V lost 4 bases to trimming and J lost 2 bases, with 15 bases between them. The CDR3 is 15 residues long. The germline gives CDR1 LGHDT, CDR2 YNNKEL (reference sequence). Here the CDR3 DNA reads TGTGCCAGCAGCCGTCTTGGGGGTCCGCCCTACGAGCAGTACTTC. It codes for CASSRLGGPPYEQYF.

This clonotype came up a few times. The V and J genes are TRBV30 and TRBJ2-7; D is perhaps TRBD1 (5 bases). From germline, CDR1 is GTSNPN and CDR2 SVGIG (reference sequence). With 2 bases removed from V and 2 bases from J, the gap between germline ends came to 7 bases. CDR3 size: 12 residues. CDR3 in DNA: TGTGCCTGGAGTAGGGGTCCCTACGAGCAGTACTTC. It codes for CAWSRGPYEQYF.

This clonotype was recorded many times. V is TRBV7-2 and J is TRBJ2-7, with TRBD1 as a possible D gene (5 bases). In germline, CDR1 is SGHTA, CDR2 FQGNSA. This CDR3 region has 12 residues. The V end lost 5 bases, the J end lost 4 bases, and 9 bases lay between the germline ends. CDR3 sequence (DNA): TGTGCCAGCAGCGCGACAGAATACGAGCAGTACTTC. Encoded protein: CASSATEYEQYF.

The V call is TRBV5-1, the J call TRBJ2-7; no reliable D call. This CDR3 has 14 residues. Per germline, CDR1 SGHRS and CDR2 YFSETQ. Trimming removed 0 bases from V and 4 bases from J, with 11 bases in between. The CDR3 region has the DNA TGCGCCAGCAGCTTGGCGCCCTCAGAGTACGAGCAGTACTTC. Encoded protein: CASSLAPSEYEQYF.

This clonotype was counted a few times. This chain joins TRBV12-3 or TRBV12-4 and TRBJ2-5; 15 bases line up with TRBD2. The trim removed 5 bases at V and 3 bases at J, leaving 7 bases unmatched. This CDR3 is 17 amino acids long. The CDR3 nucleotides read TGTGCCAGCAGTACGGGACTAGCGGGGGGTCGGAAAGAGACCCAGTACTTC. It encodes CASSTGLAGGRKETQYF.

This clonotype was counted ten times or more. CDR3 in DNA: TGTGCCAGCAGTTGGGGCAGGGATACGCAGTATTTT. Translation gives CASSWGRDTQYF. This rearrangement joins TRBV27 to TRBJ2-3; tentatively, D is TRBD1 (5 bases). CDR1 is MNHEY, CDR2 SMNVEV, per germline (reference sequence). Trimming took off 4 bases at V and 6 bases at J, with 8 bases between the two ends. The CDR3 sequence is 12 residues long.

This clonotype was observed many times. The genes are TRBV20-1 and TRBJ2-3, with D possibly being TRBD2 (5 bases). The CDR3 consists of 16 residues. V lost 0 bases, J lost 1 base, and 14 bases lay in between. CDR1 is DFQATT, CDR2 SNEGSKA, per germline (reference sequence). For the CDR3, the DNA is TGCAGTGCTAGAGACCCCCCTAGCCCCGGCACAGATACGCAGTATTTT. It encodes CSARDPPSPGTDTQYF.

The sample holds a few counts of this clonotype. The chain carries TRBV15 and TRBJ1-5; the D gene is possibly TRBD1 (6 bases). The germline V and J ends were trimmed by 5 bases and 5 bases, with 10 bases remaining between them. The CDR3 spans 13 residues. The V gene's germline CDR1 is LNHNV and CDR2 YYDKDF (reference sequence). The CDR3 reads CATSEGGDQPQHF. The CDR3 bases are TGTGCCACCAGCGAAGGGGGGGATCAGCCCCAGCATTTT.

This clonotype came up many times. The chain employs TRBV5-1 and TRBJ2-5, with unresolved D. Trimming removed 4 bases from V and 2 bases from J, with 12 bases in between. CDR1 and CDR2 from the germline V gene are SGHRS and YFSETQ. CDR3 size: 14 residues. The CDR3 DNA reads TGCGCCAGCAGCCCAGGTAGTCGACAAGAGACCCAGTACTTC. This translates into CASSPGSRQETQYF.

The chain joins TRBV27 to TRBJ2-7; D not certain. Trimming took 6 bases from V and 0 from J, leaving 12 bases between them. The CDR3 loop spans 14 amino acids. CDR1 and CDR2 from the germline V gene are MNHEY and SMNVEV (reference sequence). CDR3 sequence (DNA): TGTGCCAGCAGCTTAGACTTCTCCTCCTACGAGCAGTACTTC. Its translation is CASSLDFSSYEQYF.

The sample holds a few counts of this clonotype. V and J are TRBV5-1 and TRBJ2-1, with D maybe TRBD1 (5 bases). Between the trimmed V and J ends, which lost 4 bases and 6 bases, there was a span of 17 bases. The CDR3 sequence is 15 residues long. Germline V gives CDR1 SGHRS, CDR2 YFSETQ. This chain's CDR3 is CASSLGDRGTNEQFF. In DNA, the CDR3 is TGCGCCAGCAGCCTAGGTGACAGAGGAACCAATGAGCAGTTCTTC.

There are a few counts of this clonotype. The chain links TRBV7-9 to TRBJ2-1; 12 bases line up with TRBD2. Trimming cost V 2 bases and J 2 bases; bases outside gene matches: 1. The CDR3 contains 16 residues. CDR1 SEHNR and CDR2 FQNEAQ come from the germline V gene (reference sequence). CDR3 protein: CASSLWTSGTYNEQFF. The CDR3 bases are TGTGCCAGCAGCTTATGGACTAGCGGGACCTACAATGAGCAGTTCTTC.

The genes are TRBV5-1 and TRBJ2-7; D not certain. This CDR3 comprises 15 residues. The germline CDR1 and CDR2 sequences are SGHRS and YFSETQ. Trimming cost V 0 bases and J 7 bases, with 17 bases left between them. The CDR3 nucleotides are TGCGCCAGCAGCTTGGACCGGAGATTACCGAATGAGCAGTACTTC. It specifies CASSLDRRLPNEQYF.

This clonotype was recorded a few times. The rearrangement links TRBV5-1 to TRBJ2-5, with D possibly being TRBD1 (6 bases). The germline gives CDR1 SGHRS, CDR2 YFSETQ. The CDR3 extends over 15 amino acids. Trimming removed 5 bases at V and 1 base at J, with 15 bases between. CDR3 DNA sequence: TGCGCCAGCAGTAAGGGGGTAACCCTCCAAGAGACCCAGTACTTC. Protein product: CASSKGVTLQETQYF.

This clonotype was counted between two and nine times. The chain employs TRBV6-1 and TRBJ2-7; the match to TRBD2 covers 10 bases. The J segment lost 4 bases and the V segment lost 4 bases, leaving 4 bases of the junction unmatched. Germline V gives CDR1 MNHNS, CDR2 SASEGT. The CDR3 sequence is 14 residues long. In nucleotides, the CDR3 is TGTGCCAGCAGTGGACGGACTAGCGGTTACGAGCAGTACTTC. This gives the protein CASSGRTSGYEQYF.

A few counts support this clonotype. The J gene is TRBJ2-1, the V gene TRBV7-6; D tentatively reads TRBD1 or TRBD2 (6 bases each). Germline CDR1 reads SGHVS; CDR2 reads FNYEAQ. The CDR3 is 13 residues long. Trimming cost V 1 base and J 10 bases, with 11 bases left between them. CDR3 DNA sequence: TGTGCCAGCAGCTTAGGGGGGGCATGGGAGCAGTTCTTC. This encodes CASSLGGAWEQFF.

About this clonotype: The germline gene is not matched at one end of the junction; a read error may be the cause. The J gene is TRBJ2-1, the V gene TRBV6-1; a weak D match, TRBD2 (6 bases). Germline V gene data show CDR1 as MNHNS and CDR2 as SASEGT. The CDR3 contains 15 residues. CDR3 nucleotide sequence: TGTTCCAGCAGGGAGGACATGAGCTCCTACAATGAGCAGTTCTTC. Translation: CSSREDMSSYNEQFF.

The table lists this clonotype with many counts. J is TRBJ2-1 and V is TRBV7-9; a possible D gene is TRBD2 (5 bases). The CDR3 runs 14 residues. V lost 2 bases and J 5 bases, leaving 10 bases between the germline ends. CDR1 is SEHNR, CDR2 FQNEAQ, per germline (reference sequence). CDR3 nucleotide sequence: TGTGCCAGCAGCTTATATCGGGAAGACAATGAGCAGTTCTTC. Translation gives CASSLYREDNEQFF.